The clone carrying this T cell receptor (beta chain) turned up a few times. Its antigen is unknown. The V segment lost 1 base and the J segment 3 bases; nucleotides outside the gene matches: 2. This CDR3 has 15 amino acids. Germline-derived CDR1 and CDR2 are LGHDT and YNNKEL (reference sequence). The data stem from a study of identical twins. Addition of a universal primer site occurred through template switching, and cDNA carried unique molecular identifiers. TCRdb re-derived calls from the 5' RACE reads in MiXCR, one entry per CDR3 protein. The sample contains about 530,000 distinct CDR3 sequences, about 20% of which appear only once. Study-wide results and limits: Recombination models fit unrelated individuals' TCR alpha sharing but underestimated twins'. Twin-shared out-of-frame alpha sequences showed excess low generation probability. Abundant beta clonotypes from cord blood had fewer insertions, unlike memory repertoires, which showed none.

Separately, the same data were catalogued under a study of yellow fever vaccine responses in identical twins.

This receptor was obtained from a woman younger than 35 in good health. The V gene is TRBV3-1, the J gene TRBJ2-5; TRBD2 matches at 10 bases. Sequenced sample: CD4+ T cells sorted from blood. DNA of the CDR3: TGTGCCAGCAGCCAAGGCCTAGCGGGAGAAGAGACCCAGTACTTC. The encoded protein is CASSQGLAGEETQYF.